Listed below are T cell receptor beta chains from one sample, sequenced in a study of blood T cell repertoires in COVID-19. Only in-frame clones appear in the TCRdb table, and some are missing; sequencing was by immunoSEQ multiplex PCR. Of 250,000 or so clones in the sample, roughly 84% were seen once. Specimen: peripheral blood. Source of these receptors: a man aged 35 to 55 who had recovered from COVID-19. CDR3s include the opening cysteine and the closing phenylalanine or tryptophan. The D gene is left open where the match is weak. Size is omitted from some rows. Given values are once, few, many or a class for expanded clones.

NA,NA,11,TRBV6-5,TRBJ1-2,TGTGCCAGCAGTCCAGGGCAGGGCTACACCTTC,CASSPGQGYTF
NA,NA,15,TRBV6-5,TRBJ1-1,TGTGCCAGCAGTTATTTGGACAGAGCGAACACTGAAGCTTTCTTT,CASSYLDRANTEAFF
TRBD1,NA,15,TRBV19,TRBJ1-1,TGTGCCAGTAGAATGGGGACAGGGTTGAACACTGAAGCTTTCTTT,CASRMGTGLNTEAFF
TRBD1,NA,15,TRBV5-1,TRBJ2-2,TGCGCCAGCAGCACGACAGGGGGCAACACCGGGGAGCTGTTTTTT,CASSTTGGNTGELFF
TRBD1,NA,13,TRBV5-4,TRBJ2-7,TGTGCCAGTTCGCCAGGGGGAATCGACGAGCAGTACTTC,CASSPGGIDEQYF
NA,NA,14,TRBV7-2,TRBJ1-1,TGTGCCAGCAGCTTACAGGGTGAGAGCACTGAAGCTTTCTTT,CASSLQGESTEAFF
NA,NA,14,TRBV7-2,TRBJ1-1,TGTGCCAGCAGCTTAGCTTCGGGGGGCACTGAAGCTTTCTTT,CASSLASGGTEAFF
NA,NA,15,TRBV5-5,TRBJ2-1,TGTGCCAGCAGCTTGTCGGCAGGGACCTACAATGAGCAGTTCTTC,CASSLSAGTYNEQFF
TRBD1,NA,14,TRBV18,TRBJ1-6,TGTGCCAGCTCAGAGGGGACAGGGGGGTCACCCCTCCACTTT,CASSEGTGGSPLHF
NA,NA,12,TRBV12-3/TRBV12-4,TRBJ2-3,TGTGCCAGCAGACGCGCTACAGATACGCAGTATTTT,CASRRATDTQYF
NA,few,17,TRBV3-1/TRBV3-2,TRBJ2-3,TGTGCCAGCAGCCAAGCATTACAGGTGCCCGGCACAGATACGCAGTATTTT,CASSQALQVPGTDTQYF
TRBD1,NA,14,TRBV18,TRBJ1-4,TGTGCCAGCTCACCGGGACAGGAAAATGAAAAACTGTTTTTT,CASSPGQENEKLFF
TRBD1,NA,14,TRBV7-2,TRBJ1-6,TGTGCCAGCAGTACCGGGACAGGGACCTCACCCCTCCACTTT,CASSTGTGTSPLHF
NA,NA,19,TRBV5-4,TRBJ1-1,TGTGCCAGCAGCTTGGTAGGAGGGGCCTTCATCCAGGTGAACACTGAAGCTTTCTTT,CASSLVGGAFIQVNTEAFF
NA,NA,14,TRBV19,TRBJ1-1,TGTGCCAGTCGACGGGGGAGTACGAACACTGAAGCTTTCTTT,CASRRGSTNTEAFF
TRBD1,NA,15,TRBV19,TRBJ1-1,TGTGCCAGTAGTGCCGACAGGGCGCTGGGCACTGAAGCTTTCTTT,CASSADRALGTEAFF
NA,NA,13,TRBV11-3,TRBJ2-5,TGTGCCAGCAGCCAAGAGGGGGGGGAGACCCAGTACTTC,CASSQEGGETQYF
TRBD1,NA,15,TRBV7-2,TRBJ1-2,TGTGCCAGCAGCTTAGAGGGACAGGGGGCACATGGCTACACCTTC,CASSLEGQGAHGYTF